These 32 T cell receptor beta chains originate from one sample sequenced in a study of blood T cell repertoires in COVID-19. Clones were read by immunoSEQ multiplex PCR, and TCRdb kept only the in-frame ones, dropping some. The data contain 200,000 to 300,000 clones, 87% of them seen just once; the ten biggest clones take up 6% to 9%. Sequenced sample: peripheral blood. The receptor set was obtained from a man aged 60 to 75 who had recovered from COVID-19.

This chain links TRBV11-2 with TRBJ1-2, with D possibly matching TRBD1 (6 bases). From germline, CDR1 is SGHAT and CDR2 FQNNGV. This CDR3 comprises 15 residues. Deletions cut 6 bases from V and 2 bases from J, with 16 bases between. The CDR3: CASSSGAASNYGYTF. Written as DNA, the CDR3 is TGTGCCAGCAGTTCAGGGGCAGCGTCGAACTATGGCTACACCTTC.

The chain recombines TRBV13 with TRBJ2-3; possible D gene TRBD2, 5 bases. Trimming took 2 bases from V and 1 from J, leaving 10 bases between them. Germline values: CDR1 PRHDT, CDR2 FYEKMQ (reference sequence). The CDR3 loop spans 15 amino acids. The CDR3, as DNA: TGTGCCAGCAGCTTAAGAGGGCGAGGCACAGATACGCAGTATTTT. It is translated as CASSLRGRGTDTQYF.

The chain employs TRBV3-1 (or the pseudogene TRBV3-2) and TRBJ1-5; TRBD1 matches 7 bases. CDR1 is LGHDT, CDR2 YNNKEL, per germline (reference sequence). This CDR3 spans 16 amino acids. V trimming: 1 base; J trimming: 1 base; junction bases outside the gene matches: 4. The CDR3 reads CASSQGVTGSNQPQHF. The CDR3 DNA reads as TGTGCCAGCAGCCAAGGGGTGACAGGGAGCAATCAGCCCCAGCATTTT.

The rearrangement uses TRBV19 and TRBJ2-1; the D gene is possibly TRBD1 (5 bases). The ends were cut back, 4 bases at V and 6 bases at J, with 10 bases in the middle. Germline values: CDR1 LNHDA, CDR2 SQIVND (reference sequence). The CDR3 is made up of 13 amino acids. In nucleotides, the CDR3 is TGTGCCAGTAGTAACAGGCAGGTCAATGAGCAGTTCTTC. It translates to CASSNRQVNEQFF.

This chain links TRBV2 with TRBJ1-6; TRBD1 matches 8 bases. The germline V gene encodes CDR1 SNHLY and CDR2 FYNNEI. V shed 6 bases and J 8 bases; nucleotides not matched to a gene: 9. CDR3 length equals 15 residues. The CDR3 is CASSPRQGAYSPLHF. CDR3 nucleotides: TGTGCCAGCAGCCCCCGGCAGGGGGCCTATTCACCCCTCCACTTT.

V usage is TRBV24-1 and J usage is TRBJ2-5; maybe TRBD2 (6 bases). Germline V gene lookup returns CDR1 KGHDR and CDR2 SFDVKD. V was trimmed by 4 bases and J by 3 bases, leaving 14 bases between them. The CDR3 consists of 15 residues. This CDR3 reads CATSDEGRGKETQYF. In DNA, the CDR3 is TGTGCCACCAGTGACGAAGGCCGGGGGAAAGAGACCCAGTACTTC.

The chain carries TRBV27 and TRBJ1-2; 9 nucleotides agree with TRBD1. The V gene end was trimmed by 1 base and the J gene end by 3 bases; junction bases not matched to a gene: 6. This CDR3 is 16 amino acids long. Germline V gene lookup returns CDR1 MNHEY and CDR2 SMNVEV (reference sequence). The CDR3 protein is CASSLLGDRDYYGYTF. In DNA form, the CDR3 reads TGTGCCAGCAGTTTATTGGGGGACAGGGACTACTATGGCTACACCTTC.

The chain links TRBV11-2 to TRBJ2-3, with a weak D call TRBD2 (6 bases). V was clipped by 1 base and J by 0 bases, with 8 bases between them. Germline CDR1 is SGHAT and CDR2 is FQNNGV. CDR3 length: 15 amino acids. The CDR3 here is CASSLAGTSTDTQYF. CDR3 nucleotide sequence: TGTGCCAGCAGCTTAGCGGGGACTAGCACAGATACGCAGTATTTT.

This rearrangement joins TRBV18 to TRBJ2-7; TRBD2 aligns across 12 bases. Germline V gene sequence: CDR1 KGHSH, CDR2 LQKENI. The CDR3 contains 15 residues. The junction had 2 bases not matched to a gene; V was cut back by 4 bases and J by 1 base. In DNA form, the CDR3 reads TGTGCCAGCTCACTCGGGACTAGCGGGTCCTACGAGCAGTACTTC. Protein: CASSLGTSGSYEQYF.

The chain recombines TRBV5-1 with TRBJ1-6; TRBD1 matches 9 bases. This CDR3 is 16 amino acids long. CDR1 is SGHRS, CDR2 YFSETQ, per germline. With V trimmed by 0 bases and J by 10 bases, 8 bases remained unmatched. This CDR3 reads CASSLGLGQGGSPLHF. The CDR3 DNA reads TGCGCCAGCAGCTTGGGATTGGGACAGGGCGGCTCACCCCTCCACTTT.

This chain joins TRBV29-1 and TRBJ1-2; unclear D gene. There are 13 residues in the CDR3. With 3 bases removed from V and 5 bases from J, the gap between germline ends came to 13 bases. In germline, CDR1 is SQVTM, CDR2 ANQGSEA. The CDR3 region is CSVEGARRYGYTF. For the CDR3, the DNA is TGCAGCGTTGAGGGTGCCAGGAGGTATGGCTACACCTTC.

V gene TRBV7-2 combines with J gene TRBJ1-5; TRBD1 is a possible D gene (5 bases). The ends were cut back, 1 base at V and 7 bases at J, with 14 bases in the middle. The CDR3 is made up of 15 amino acids. CDR1 and CDR2 from the germline V gene are SGHTA and FQGNSA. DNA for the CDR3: TGTGCCAGCAGCTTAGAGGCGGGGCAGGGACAGCCCCAGCATTTT. Translation: CASSLEAGQGQPQHF. Filled out from reference TRBV7-2 and TRBJ1-5, the complete variable domain reads GAGVSQSPSNKVTEKGKDVELRCDPISGHTALYWYRQSLGQGLEFLIYFQGNSAPDKSGLPSDRFSAERTGGSVSTLTIQRTQQEDSAVYLCASSLEAGQGQPQHFGDGTRLSIL.

The gene calls are TRBV11-3 and TRBJ2-1; TRBD2 is a possible D gene (5 bases). V was pared by 5 bases and J by 3 bases, with 11 bases between. CDR1 and CDR2 (germline): SGHNT, YENEEA. The CDR3 is made up of 14 amino acids. This CDR3 reads CASSTRGFYNEQFF. In DNA, the CDR3 is TGTGCCAGCAGCACCCGGGGTTTCTACAATGAGCAGTTCTTC. Full variable domain (missing parts from reference TRBV11-3 and TRBJ2-1): EAGVVQSPRYKIIEKKQPVAFWCNPISGHNTLYWYLQNLGQGPELLIRYENEEAVDDSQLPKDRFSAERLKGVDSTLKIQPAELGDSAVYLCASSTRGFYNEQFFGPGTRLTVL.

The chain employs TRBV5-6 and TRBJ2-3; tentatively, D is TRBD2 (6 bases). The ends were cut back, 3 bases at V and 6 bases at J, with 11 bases in the middle. Germline V gives CDR1 SGHDT, CDR2 YYEEEE. The CDR3 totals 13 residues. As DNA, the CDR3 is TGTGCCAGCAGCTCATGGGGGGTGGATACGCAGTATTTT. It encodes CASSSWGVDTQYF. Using reference TRBV5-6 and TRBJ2-3 for the parts outside the CDR3, the full variable domain is DAGVTQSPTHLIKTRGQQVTLRCSPKSGHDTVSWYQQALGQGPQFIFQYYEEEERQRGNFPDRFSGHQFPNYSSELNVNALLLGDSALYLCASSSWGVDTQYFGPGTRLTVL.

CDR3 coding DNA: TGTGCCAGCAGTCAAGGGGCCGGGACAGGTTACAATTCACCCCTCCACTTT. Translation gives CASSQGAGTGYNSPLHF. This sequence joins TRBV28 and TRBJ1-6; 8 bases map to TRBD1. With V trimmed by 5 bases and J by 7 bases, 13 bases remained unmatched. Germline V gene lookup returns CDR1 MDHEN and CDR2 SYDVKM. CDR3 length: 17 residues.

The rearrangement joins TRBV4-1 to TRBJ2-1; the match to TRBD1 covers 8 bases. The V gene end was trimmed by 4 bases and the J gene end by 0 bases; junction bases not matched to a gene: 8. Germline CDR1 MGHRA, CDR2 YSYEKL. The CDR3 runs to 17 residues. CDR3 nucleotides: TGCGCCAGCAGCCCCCGGGTGGGACAGGCCTCCTACAATGAGCAGTTCTTC. This gives the protein CASSPRVGQASYNEQFF.

The CDR3 reads CASSSSNPGLSNYGYTF. The CDR3 nucleotides read TGTGCCAGCTCATCTTCTAACCCAGGGCTTTCTAACTATGGCTACACCTTC. The chain has TRBV18 and TRBJ1-2; D possibly corresponds to TRBD1 (5 bases). This CDR3 has 17 residues. The germline V gene encodes CDR1 KGHSH and CDR2 LQKENI. Trimming removed 5 bases at V and 0 bases at J, with 19 bases between.

A note on this clone: Within the sample, other DNA sequences also encode this same CDR3. The chain is built from TRBV3-1 (or the pseudogene TRBV3-2) and TRBJ2-7; the D is unclear. This CDR3 has 11 amino acids. Germline V gene data show CDR1 as LGHDT and CDR2 as YNNKEL (reference sequence). V was trimmed by 3 bases and J by 4 bases, leaving 4 bases between them. In nucleotides, the CDR3 is TGTGCCAGCAGCCAGAGATACGAGCAGTACTTC. Translation: CASSQRYEQYF.

This chain connects TRBV6-5 to TRBJ1-2; 9 nucleotides line up with TRBD1. This CDR3 has 14 residues. CDR1 and CDR2 (germline): MNHEY, SVGAGI. The J segment lost 8 bases and the V segment lost 4 bases, leaving 8 bases of the junction unmatched. CDR3 nucleotide sequence: TGTGCCAGCAGTTCCTACAGGGGGCTCGAGGGCTACACCTTC. Translation: CASSSYRGLEGYTF.

V is TRBV4-2 and J is TRBJ1-4; a weak D match, TRBD1 (6 bases). Germline V gene sequence: CDR1 LGHNA, CDR2 YNFKEQ. CDR3 length: 14 amino acids. Trimming removed 5 bases at V and 3 bases at J, with 10 bases between. This CDR3 reads CASSVQGSNEKLFF. The CDR3 DNA is TGTGCCAGCAGCGTACAGGGATCTAATGAAAAACTGTTTTTT.

This chain links TRBV28 with TRBJ2-5, with 12 nucleotides matching TRBD1. CDR3 length: 16 amino acids. CDR1 and CDR2 from the germline V gene are MDHEN and SYDVKM. The junction had 8 bases not matched to a gene; V was cut back by 0 bases and J by 9 bases. As DNA, the CDR3 is TGTGCCAGCAGTTTATGGGACCGGGGACAGGGGGCACCCCAGTACTTC. It translates to CASSLWDRGQGAPQYF.

The rearrangement uses TRBV2 and TRBJ2-7; tentatively, D is TRBD2 (5 bases). V was cut by 6 bases and J by 4 bases, with 10 bases left in between. This CDR3 spans 12 amino acids. Germline loops: CDR1 SNHLY, CDR2 FYNNEI. The CDR3 region is CASSLEGYEQYF. In nucleotides, the CDR3 is TGTGCCAGCAGCCTCGAGGGTTACGAGCAGTACTTC.

The CDR3 is CASSPLWGGAFF. The CDR3 DNA is TGTGCCAGCAGCCCCTTATGGGGGGGAGCTTTCTTT. V is TRBV7-9 and J is TRBJ1-1; D may be TRBD1 (5 bases). The CDR3 length is 12 residues. V lost 5 bases and J 10 bases, leaving 14 bases between the germline ends. Germline V gene data show CDR1 as SEHNR and CDR2 as FQNEAQ (reference sequence).

The chain uses TRBV19 and TRBJ2-5; D may be TRBD2 (6 bases). The CDR3 has 12 amino acids. CDR1 is LNHDA and CDR2 is SQIVND in the germline V gene (reference sequence). V was pared by 9 bases and J by 0 bases, with 8 bases between. Here the CDR3 reads CASGGYQETQYF. The CDR3 DNA reads as TGTGCCAGCGGGGGATACCAAGAGACCCAGTACTTC.

This chain uses TRBV6-5 with TRBJ1-5; a possible D gene is TRBD1 (5 bases). V was trimmed by 6 bases and J by 3 bases, leaving 15 bases between them. CDR3 length: 15 residues. Germline V gene lookup returns CDR1 MNHEY and CDR2 SVGAGI. CDR3 in amino acids: CASRRGDRSNQPQHF. In nucleotides, the CDR3 is TGTGCCAGCAGAAGAGGCGACAGATCCAATCAGCCCCAGCATTTT.

V gene TRBV5-1 combines with J gene TRBJ1-2; the D gene is possibly TRBD1 (5 bases). Germline values: CDR1 SGHRS, CDR2 YFSETQ. Trimming took off 3 bases at V and 4 bases at J, with 19 bases between the two ends. The CDR3 consists of 16 residues. The CDR3 region has the DNA TGCGCCAGCAGCTCCGGGAGGGGAGCGGGCGGCTATGGCTACACCTTC. It is translated as CASSSGRGAGGYGYTF.

This clone appeared once. The CDR3 protein is CASRSPGQGTGNTIYF. The CDR3 DNA reads TGTGCCAGCAGGTCCCCGGGACAGGGGACTGGAAACACCATATATTTT. The chain combines TRBV11-2 with TRBJ1-3; 10 nucleotides match TRBD1. Germline V lookup: CDR1 SGHAT, CDR2 FQNNGV. This CDR3 comprises 16 residues. V shed 6 bases, J shed 2 bases, and the junction held 7 bases outside the gene matches. Combining the CDR3 with reference TRBV11-2 and TRBJ1-3 gives the whole variable domain EAGVAQSPRYKIIEKRQSVAFWCNPISGHATLYWYQQILGQGPKLLIQFQNNGVVDDSQLPKDRFSAERLKGVDSTLKIQPAKLEDSAVYLCASRSPGQGTGNTIYFGEGSWLTVV.

The chain combines TRBV2 with TRBJ1-2; no clear D gene. This CDR3 is built from 11 residues. Trimming shortened V by 5 bases and J by 8 bases, and 9 bases separated the two germline ends. The V gene's germline CDR1 is SNHLY and CDR2 FYNNEI. The DNA of the CDR3 is TGTGCCAGCAGTCAGAGGAAGGGCTACACCTTC. The encoded protein is CASSQRKGYTF.

V gene TRBV6-6 combines with J gene TRBJ1-4; TRBD1 might be the D (6 bases). CDR1 and CDR2 from the germline V gene are MNHNY and SVGAGI (reference sequence). The length of the CDR3 is 14 residues. Trimming shortened V by 2 bases and J by 5 bases, and 9 bases separated the two germline ends. The CDR3 nucleotides are TGTGCCAGCAGTTACGCAGGGGACAATGAAAAACTGTTTTTT. Its protein product is CASSYAGDNEKLFF.

The J gene is TRBJ1-6, the V gene TRBV25-1, with 7 bases that match TRBD1. Germline CDR1 and CDR2: MGHDK and SYGVNS. V lost 5 bases, J lost 5 bases, and 3 bases stayed unmatched. The CDR3 spans 14 residues. The CDR3 sequence is CASSRRGDNSPLHF. The CDR3 DNA reads TGTGCCAGCAGTCGCAGGGGGGATAATTCACCCCTCCACTTT.

This chain links TRBV29-1 with TRBJ2-3; a weak D match, TRBD1 (5 bases). Trimming shortened V by 7 bases and J by 0 bases, and 14 bases separated the two germline ends. The CDR3 contains 14 residues. The germline gives CDR1 SQVTM, CDR2 ANQGSEA. CDR3 protein: CSASQASSTDTQYF. CDR3 sequence (DNA): TGCAGCGCGTCACAGGCCTCCAGCACAGATACGCAGTATTTT.

The rearrangement joins TRBV4-1 to TRBJ1-5; possible D gene TRBD1, 5 bases. CDR1 MGHRA and CDR2 YSYEKL come from the germline V gene. V gave up 0 bases and J gave up 6 bases, with 15 bases separating them. This CDR3 spans 16 amino acids. The CDR3 protein is CASSQEGRGGGQPQHF. As DNA, the CDR3 is TGCGCCAGCAGCCAAGAAGGACGGGGGGGAGGTCAGCCCCAGCATTTT.